This T cell receptor (beta chain) was recovered during a study of T cells in women clearing cervical HPV infection (dated by TCRdb to about 2018). For the wider study: Cases were some 26 women with histologically confirmed HPV16-related CIN3 or worse, including a couple of invasive cancers. Quality controls consisted of five blinded duplicates per group, for a total of roughly 60 samples made up of 50 participants and approximately 10 replicates. Cases were matched to controls by age within five years and by the year the sample was collected. Median age was approximately 36 years in cases versus approximately 37 in controls, and baseline characteristics did not differ significantly. Since HLA typing was available for only a few women, HLA type could not be ruled out as a confounder. The controls were 25 or so women whose single incident HPV16 infection cleared within 12 months with no development of precancer or cancer. In the parent cohort, some 10,000 women aged 18 or older were enrolled in Guanacaste, Costa Rica, during about 1993 to 1995 and were followed for more than 6 years. For cases, a median interval of 149 days, with an interquartile range of about 80 to 200 days, was observed between lesion detection and blood sampling. Blood from cases was collected at the visit at which the lesion was first identified, whereas blood from controls was collected once infection was no longer detected. The exploratory proof-of-principle case-control study was nested within the Guanacaste HPV Natural History Study in Costa Rica and compared TCR repertoires across cervical HPV16 outcomes. General study outcomes and caveats: Because of the cross-sectional design, the study could not determine whether the associations came before infection or resulted from infection, and neither effector/memory subsets nor HPV-specific T cells were isolated. Random forest classifiers combining richness and V gene abundances distinguished cases from controls with an estimated AUC of roughly 0.81. Across sequencing depths, CIN3+ cases showed significantly higher TCR repertoire richness than controls, but evenness did not differ between the groups. T-cell numbers per sample were unknown, so richness differences could reflect varying T-cell content rather than repertoire biology. TRBV6-7 relative abundance was lower in cases than in controls (roughly 0.12% versus 0.17%; Bonferroni P = 0.0008).

Every participant had a single incident cervical HPV16 infection, and women with prevalent HPV16 infections were excluded. Cervical HPV DNA was detected by MY09/MY11 PCR and genotyped by dot-blot hybridization. Roughly 15 mL of heparinized blood was centrifuged, after which the buffy coat was aliquoted, frozen at -30 degrees C, and then stored at -80 degrees C. QIAGEN kits were used to extract genomic DNA from the buffy coat specimens. The junction carries 8 bases between V and J, which are trimmed by 3 bases and 0 bases respectively. Reading from cysteine to phenylalanine, the CDR3 counts 14 amino acids. The 33 bases shown cover part of the CDR3, and their frame starts at base 1. Using the immunoSEQ assay, multiplex PCR amplified TCR beta CDR3 regions from an average of around 1,300 ng of genomic DNA per sample. To correct primer bias, the assay used a complete synthetic TCR repertoire to set an amplification baseline. Amplicons were sequenced on the Illumina platform. In the paper's pipeline: Sequence errors were corrected by clustering with frequency ratios and a modified nearest-neighbor algorithm, and the sequences were then analyzed in the immunoSEQ Analyzer using IMGT gene definitions. At each rarefaction depth, TCR richness and evenness were averaged over 20 rarefaction repeats, and samples with fewer sequences than the depth were excluded. Wilcoxon rank sum tests with FDR correction were used to compare relative abundances of V, D and J genes between the groups. An intraclass correlation of about 96% for TCR richness and an average of around 71% across 66 gene segments were obtained from the blinded duplicates. Drawn from immuneACCESS, this table holds only the in-frame rearrangements with V and J called that TCRdb kept. Clones are partly lost; checked studies trace under half to an unresolved V gene and leave the rest unexplained. The V and J calls and the clone size are those of that table, but D and trimming were determined from the DNA. The sample has tens of thousands of clones on record. Roughly 3.3% of the sample is in the top ten clones.

With regard to this clone: Its antigen remains unidentified. The sequenced fragment ends 3 residues before the CDR3 boundary, so the rest is inferred from the germline J gene.

The chain is made from TRBV12-3 or TRBV12-4 and TRBJ1-2; possibly the D gene is TRBD1, per 6 matching bases. Sequencing was carried out using blood buffy coat. This receptor was taken from a woman aged 18-70 years with a cervical HPV16 infection that either progressed to CIN3+ or cleared (not recorded which). CDR3 protein: CASSFDRTNYGYTF. The DNA read from the CDR3 is TGTGCCAGCAGTTTTGACAGGACTAACTATGGC.